The rows below give T cell receptor beta chains drawn from one sample of a study of cytomegalovirus exposure and HLA in healthy donors. Data came from immunoSEQ multiplex PCR; TCRdb stores just in-frame clones and leaves some out. The sample has some 120,000 clones, 60% to 85% seen once. Specimen: PBMCs. The receptors were sampled from a female donor in good health and CMV-seronegative. CDR3s include the opening cysteine and the closing phenylalanine or tryptophan. D genes are given only for firm matches. Only some rows state a clone size, as once, few, many or a class for expanded clones.

J	V	D	size	CDR3	DNA
TRBJ1-2	TRBV29-1	TRBD1	NA	CSVEAGTGVYGYTF	TGCAGCGTTGAAGCTGGGACAGGGGTCTATGGCTACACCTTC
TRBJ2-5	TRBV10-3	NA	once	CAISESGQNNQETQYF	TGTGCCATCAGTGAGTCAGGACAGAACAACCAAGAGACCCAGTACTTC
TRBJ1-2	TRBV5-6	TRBD1	NA	CASSLRQGVDGYTF	TGTGCCAGCAGCTTGCGACAGGGGGTCGATGGCTACACCTTC
TRBJ2-2	TRBV5-6	NA	NA	CASSLTSTSARELFF	TGTGCCAGCAGCTTAACTAGCACCTCCGCCCGGGAGCTGTTTTTT
TRBJ2-3	TRBV19	NA	NA	CASSYADTQYF	TGTGCCAGTAGTTATGCAGATACGCAGTATTTT
TRBJ1-3	TRBV10-1	TRBD1	NA	CATRTGGNTIYF	TGCGCCACCCGGACAGGGGGAAACACCATATATTTT
TRBJ1-5	TRBV18	TRBD1	once	CASSRDRAGYSNQPQHF	TGTGCCAGCTCCCGCGACAGGGCGGGTTATAGCAATCAGCCCCAGCATTTT
TRBJ1-1	TRBV7-9	NA	few	CASSVQGIGEAFF	TGTGCCAGCAGCGTCCAGGGTATCGGTGAAGCTTTCTTT
TRBJ2-7	TRBV6-5	TRBD2	NA	CASSYSSGGAYEQYF	TGTGCCAGCAGTTACTCTAGCGGGGGGGCCTACGAGCAGTACTTC
TRBJ1-2	TRBV7-2	TRBD1	NA	CASSSGQINYGYTF	TGTGCCAGCAGCTCGGGACAGATTAACTATGGCTACACCTTC
TRBJ2-3	TRBV7-5	NA	NA	CVRSHRDLGPDTQYF	TGTGTCAGAAGCCATAGGGACTTGGGACCAGATACGCAGTATTTT
TRBJ2-6	TRBV4-1	NA	NA	CASSPTQGSGANVLTF	TGCGCCAGCAGCCCAACCCAGGGCTCTGGGGCCAACGTCCTGACTTTC
TRBJ2-5	TRBV19	TRBD1	NA	CASSMSGGWETQYF	TGTGCCAGTAGTATGTCAGGGGGCTGGGAGACCCAGTACTTC
TRBJ2-3	TRBV6-9	NA	NA	CASRSQGRGTDTQYF	TGTGCCAGCAGATCACAGGGTAGGGGCACAGATACGCAGTATTTT
TRBJ1-2	TRBV7-7	NA	NA	CASSFIPPGQGKPIKYGYTF	TGTGCCAGCAGCTTTATTCCCCCTGGGCAGGGGAAACCGATCAAGTATGGCTACACCTTC
TRBJ1-3	TRBV5-8	NA	NA	CASTSEYGNTIYF	TGTGCCAGCACCTCCGAGTACGGAAACACCATATATTTT
TRBJ2-3	TRBV5-1	NA	NA	CASSLAARGPTDTQYF	TGCGCCAGCAGCTTGGCAGCGCGGGGGCCCACAGATACGCAGTATTTT
TRBJ1-5	TRBV7-9	NA	NA	CSSSLGSPQPQHF	TGTTCCAGCAGCTTAGGAAGCCCACAGCCCCAGCATTTT
TRBJ2-5	TRBV2	TRBD2	NA	CASSRGGETQYF	TGTGCCAGCAGTCGGGGGGGGGAGACCCAGTACTTC
TRBJ1-2	TRBV10-3	NA	NA	CAISESGGVYGYTF	TGTGCCATCAGTGAGTCTGGGGGCGTCTATGGCTACACCTTC
TRBJ1-4	TRBV19	TRBD1	NA	CASSLRQGGEKLFF	TGTGCCAGTAGTTTAAGACAGGGCGGTGAAAAACTGTTTTTT
TRBJ1-1	TRBV6-5	TRBD1	NA	CASSRRGRTEAFF	TGTGCCAGCAGTCGCAGGGGGCGGACTGAAGCTTTCTTT
TRBJ2-2	TRBV6-5	NA	NA	CASSYEDTGELFF	TGTGCCAGCAGTTACGAGGACACCGGGGAGCTGTTTTTT
TRBJ2-3	TRBV6-1	NA	NA	CATQRERTSTDTQYF	TGTGCCACACAAAGGGAGCGGACTAGCACAGATACGCAGTATTTT
TRBJ2-7	TRBV7-9	NA	NA	CASSSPTRTYEQYF	TGTGCCAGCAGCTCGCCGACAAGGACTTACGAGCAGTACTTC
TRBJ1-2	TRBV9	NA	NA	CASSVEPGVSYGYTF	TGTGCCAGCAGCGTAGAGCCAGGGGTTAGCTATGGCTACACCTTC
TRBJ2-3	TRBV9	NA	NA	CASSPQLTRADTQYF	TGTGCCAGCAGCCCTCAACTCACCAGGGCGGATACGCAGTATTTT
TRBJ2-3	TRBV4-2	TRBD1	NA	CASSQDRGGDTDTQYF	TGTGCCAGCAGCCAAGATCGAGGGGGCGACACAGATACGCAGTATTTT